Sequencing of this T cell receptor beta chain was carried out in a study of blood T cell repertoires in COVID-19. Study as a whole: Acute and convalescent COVID-19 samples came from the United States, Italy and Spain. The analysed material was cDNA or gDNA that came from T cells, B-cell-depleted T cells, or PBMCs.

Cohorts were determined from participant-reported clinical history. Original methodology: Cell counts per sample came from amplifying reference gene primers. Here immunoSEQ multiplex PCR was the method, and the copy in TCRdb shows in-frame clones only, minus some. V, J and clone size reflect that table, while D and trimming were determined from the DNA. The data hold about 320,000 clones, with 85% to 95% observed a single time. Trimming took 5 bases from V and 0 from J; bases not matched to a gene: 5. Per the germline V gene, CDR1 is LNHNV and CDR2 is YYDKDF (reference sequence). The CDR3 has 17 amino acids.

The rearrangement uses TRBV15 and TRBJ1-5; 12 bases map to TRBD1. The specimen was PBMCs or T cells enriched from blood (not recorded which). The TCR was taken from a woman between 25 and 40 years old who had been exposed to COVID-19. CDR3 nucleotide sequence: TGTGCCACCAGCGAGGGACAGGGGGCTCTTAGCAATCAGCCCCAGCATTTT. Its protein product is CATSEGQGALSNQPQHF.